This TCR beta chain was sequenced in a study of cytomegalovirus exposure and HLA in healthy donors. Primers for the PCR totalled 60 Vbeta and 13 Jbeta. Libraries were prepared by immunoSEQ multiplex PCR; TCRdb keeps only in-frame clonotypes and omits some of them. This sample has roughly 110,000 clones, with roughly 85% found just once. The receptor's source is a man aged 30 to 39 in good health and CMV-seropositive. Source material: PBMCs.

The CDR3 loop is CASSPGTFRSTDTQYF. CDR3 nucleotide sequence: TGCGCCAGCAGCCCGGGGACATTTAGAAGCACAGATACGCAGTATTTT. This chain connects TRBV5-1 to TRBJ2-3, with a weak D call TRBD1 (6 bases). V gave up 4 bases and J gave up 0 bases, with 15 bases separating them. The CDR3 is 16 amino acids. CDR1 is SGHRS, CDR2 YFSETQ, per germline.